The next 15 T cell receptor beta chains were all read from a single sample in a study of technical replicates of blood from a few donors. Libraries were prepared by immunoSEQ multiplex PCR; TCRdb keeps only in-frame clonotypes and omits some of them. The top ten hold approximately 0.2% of the sample, which has some 100,000 clones, 96% seen once. Sequencing was done on a sample of T cells isolated from PBMCs. The source of these receptors is a human donor in good health.

The chain recombines TRBV7-9 with TRBJ1-1; D is undetermined. CDR3 length: 16 residues. Germline values: CDR1 SEHNR, CDR2 FQNEAQ (reference sequence). V lost 1 base to trimming and J lost 0 bases, with 12 bases between them. CDR3: CASSLVPQTMNTEAFF. CDR3 nucleotides: TGTGCCAGCAGCTTAGTACCACAGACCATGAACACTGAAGCTTTCTTT.

The rearrangement uses TRBV2 and TRBJ2-7; unclear D gene. V lost 6 bases and J lost 3, with 18 bases in between. There are 15 residues in the CDR3. The V gene's germline CDR1 is SNHLY and CDR2 FYNNEI. The CDR3 region is CASSALLGSNYEQYF. As DNA, the CDR3 is TGTGCCAGCAGCGCACTTCTAGGTTCCAACTACGAGCAGTACTTC.

The chain is built from TRBV4-1 and TRBJ1-1; 8 nucleotides line up with TRBD1. The V gene's germline CDR1 is MGHRA and CDR2 YSYEKL. CDR3 length equals 17 residues. The trim removed 4 bases at V and 3 bases at J, leaving 13 bases unmatched. This CDR3 is CASSRGRTGLRDTEAFF. CDR3 coding DNA: TGCGCCAGCAGCCGAGGACGGACAGGGCTAAGGGACACTGAAGCTTTCTTT.

This clone occurred once. The chain joins TRBV28 to TRBJ2-1; the D gene is possibly TRBD2 (5 bases). The CDR3 length is 16 residues. Germline-derived CDR1 and CDR2 are MDHEN and SYDVKM. V lost 2 bases to trimming and J lost 7 bases, with 18 bases between them. CDR3 coding DNA: TGTGCCAGCAGTTTACCCCTTCTTTTGCGGACTAATGAGCAGTTCTTC. Its protein product is CASSLPLLLRTNEQFF.

This chain uses TRBV6-5 with TRBJ2-7; no clear D gene. Trimming removed 8 bases from V and 3 bases from J, with 5 bases in between. The CDR3 spans 10 residues. The germline V gene has CDR1 MNHEY and CDR2 SVGAGI. CDR3 DNA sequence: TGTGCCAGCGGCCACTACGAGCAGTACTTC. Amino acid sequence: CASGHYEQYF.

The V call is TRBV30, the J call TRBJ2-5; 13 bases agree with TRBD2. Germline V gives CDR1 GTSNPN, CDR2 SVGIG (reference sequence). This CDR3 has 15 residues. V gave up 0 bases and J gave up 2 bases; unmatched junction bases: 0. CDR3 DNA: TGTGCCTGGAGTGTGACTAGCGGGGGGCAAGAGACCCAGTACTTC. It encodes CAWSVTSGGQETQYF.

The chain joins TRBV9 to TRBJ1-1; TRBD1 aligns across 7 bases. Trimming cost V 3 bases and J 5 bases; bases outside gene matches: 13. CDR1 and CDR2 (germline): SGDLS, YYNGEE. The CDR3 length is 16 residues. The CDR3 reads CASSAVQGLGSTEAFF. The CDR3 nucleotides read TGTGCCAGCAGCGCCGTACAGGGGTTGGGTTCGACTGAAGCTTTCTTT.

A note on this clone: One junction end disagrees with the germline gene, perhaps due to a read error. CDR3 region: CASSLDGTGYSPLHF. The CDR3 DNA follows: TGTGCCAGCAGCCTAGACGGGACAGGGTACTCACCCCTCCACTTT. This sequence joins TRBV11-2 and TRBJ1-6; 9 nucleotides line up with TRBD1. This CDR3 is built from 15 residues. Germline CDR1 is SGHAT and CDR2 is FQNNGV.

The gene calls are TRBV5-1 and TRBJ2-5; D gene ambiguous. V gave up 2 bases and J gave up 3 bases, with 8 bases separating them. Germline CDR1 SGHRS, CDR2 YFSETQ. The CDR3 runs to 13 residues. For the CDR3, the DNA is TGCGCCAGCAGCTTCGTGGTAGAAGAGACCCAGTACTTC. Translated, it gives CASSFVVEETQYF. Full variable domain (missing parts from reference TRBV5-1 and TRBJ2-5): KAGVTQTPRYLIKTRGQQVTLSCSPISGHRSVSWYQQTPGQGLQFLFEYFSETQRNKGNFPGRFSGRQFSNSRSEMNVSTLELGDSALYLCASSFVVEETQYFGPGTRLLVL.

This clone was seen a single time. This chain links TRBV19 with TRBJ2-6; a possible D gene is TRBD1 (5 bases). The length of the CDR3 is 18 residues. V was cut by 0 bases and J by 0 bases, with 12 bases left in between. CDR1 is LNHDA and CDR2 is SQIVND in the germline V gene (reference sequence). CDR3 coding DNA: TGTGCCAGTAGTATAGACCCGGACACCTACTCTGGGGCCAACGTCCTGACTTTC. Translation gives CASSIDPDTYSGANVLTF.

This clone was counted between two and nine times. The V and J genes are TRBV2 and TRBJ2-7, with TRBD2 identical over 9 bases. The trim removed 4 bases at V and 3 bases at J, leaving 1 base unmatched. The CDR3 runs to 13 residues. Germline lookup yields CDR1 SNHLY and CDR2 FYNNEI. CDR3 sequence: CASSGTSDYEQYF. CDR3 nucleotides: TGTGCCAGCAGTGGGACTAGCGACTACGAGCAGTACTTC.

In DNA, the CDR3 is TGTGCCAGCAAGTCTTCCCCTAGCGGAGAGGACAATGAGCAGTTCTTC. It translates to CASKSSPSGEDNEQFF. V usage is TRBV27 and J usage is TRBJ2-1; 7 bases match TRBD2. Per germline, CDR1 MNHEY and CDR2 SMNVEV (reference sequence). V shed 7 bases and J 5 bases; nucleotides not matched to a gene: 14. This CDR3 contains 16 residues.

The table lists this clone with a count of one. This chain connects TRBV28 to TRBJ1-1; D gene unclear. Germline V gene lookup returns CDR1 MDHEN and CDR2 SYDVKM. The CDR3 runs to 15 residues. V shed 5 bases and J shed 0 bases, with 13 bases lying between them. CDR3 sequence: CASSLPYQMNTEAFF. As DNA, the CDR3 is TGTGCCAGCAGTCTCCCCTATCAAATGAACACTGAAGCTTTCTTT.

The table lists this clone with a count of one. J is TRBJ1-2 and V is TRBV27; D unclear. The ends were cut back, 0 bases at V and 4 bases at J, with 15 bases in the middle. The germline V gene has CDR1 MNHEY and CDR2 SMNVEV (reference sequence). The length of the CDR3 is 16 residues. The CDR3: CASSLSTVPTPYGYTF. The CDR3 DNA reads as TGTGCCAGCAGTTTATCCACAGTGCCTACCCCCTATGGCTACACCTTC.

A single count supports this clone. The chain has TRBV7-8 and TRBJ2-2; D remains unclear. Per germline, CDR1 SGHVS and CDR2 FQNEAQ. The CDR3 is 13 residues long. Trimming shortened V by 0 bases and J by 4 bases, and 3 bases separated the two germline ends. The CDR3, as DNA: TGTGCCAGCAGCTTAGCCGGCACCGGGGAGCTGTTTTTT. Translation gives CASSLAGTGELFF.